The rows below give T cell receptor beta chains drawn from one sample of a study of blood T cell repertoires in COVID-19. The protocol was immunoSEQ multiplex PCR, while the TCRdb copy is restricted to in-frame clones and leaves out a portion. This table has about 140,000 clones, about 88% appearing once. Sequencing used peripheral blood. The source of these receptors is a human donor with COVID-19, enrolled during active disease. The donor label of this sample is uncertain. Both conserved end residues are trimmed from each CDR3. The order of the fields is V gene, J gene, CDR3 protein.

TRBV19,TRBJ2-5,ASSRFRDRGSETQY
TRBV19,TRBJ2-1,ASTQSGDSYNEQF
TRBV6-5,TRBJ2-7,ASSRGNYEQY
TRBV29-1,TRBJ1-2,SVKRQGLNGYT
TRBV2,TRBJ2-3,ASRAPRTTPDTQY
TRBV6-4,TRBJ2-2,ASSERLAGDGGELF
TRBV9,TRBJ2-1,ASSAGQGVLNEQF
TRBV2,TRBJ2-7,ASKGEGYEQY
TRBV19,TRBJ2-3,ASSPHRLTGGIGDTQY
TRBV3-1/TRBV3-2,TRBJ2-2,ASSFQGLAGAGELF
TRBV4-1,TRBJ1-3,ASSQGQFPSGNTIY
TRBV16,TRBJ1-6,ASSQRDRGSPLH
TRBV19,TRBJ2-2,ASSRDRGFSTGELF
TRBV6-5,TRBJ2-7,ASSYSNQLTYEQY
TRBV7-9,TRBJ2-7,ASSLSEKSYEQY
TRBV6-4,TRBJ1-4,ASSGRVPPQDEKLF
TRBV7-9,TRBJ1-1,ASSSSTREAF
TRBV20-1,TRBJ2-1,SAWTSGGQF
TRBV2,TRBJ1-3,ASSRQGQGNTIY
TRBV3-1/TRBV3-2,TRBJ1-2,ASRPAGVHNYGYT
TRBV18,TRBJ2-7,ASSPQTSIHEQY
TRBV5-1,TRBJ2-5,ASSQPRGTVQETQY
TRBV7-2,TRBJ2-2,ASRPRGGGHTGELF
TRBV6-1,TRBJ1-4,ASSDSGDSFATNEKLF
TRBV25-1,TRBJ1-3,ASAPRLISGNTIY
TRBV6-6,TRBJ1-2,ASSRSGTGPSYGYT
TRBV25-1,TRBJ1-1,ASSAPGPGETEAF
TRBV28,TRBJ2-1,ASSLTGSYNEQF
TRBV14,TRBJ1-1,ASSQDLGSTAF
TRBV5-6,TRBJ1-4,ASSLKFGRGREKLF
TRBV5-1,TRBJ2-1,ASSLQGLGSYNEQF
TRBV6-1,TRBJ2-1,ASSEANYNEQF
TRBV2,TRBJ2-7,ASSEFEFQAYEQY
TRBV6-5,TRBJ2-1,ASSYSGESSYNEQF
TRBV18,TRBJ1-2,ASSPPGDYGYT
TRBV18,TRBJ1-1,ASSPPAGFSEAF
TRBV3-1/TRBV3-2,TRBJ2-5,ASSQVGGVRETQY
TRBV25-1,TRBJ2-2,ASSDGGWYTGELF
TRBV6-1,TRBJ1-2,ASSEIRGSYGYT
TRBV7-9,TRBJ1-1,ASSPSLNTEAF
TRBV10-3,TRBJ2-2,AIRAEQGIGELF
TRBV6-5,TRBJ2-2,ASSWEANTGELF
TRBV5-4,TRBJ1-4,ASSRVDDRESEKLF
TRBV29-1,TRBJ1-5,SVSTGTFNQPQH
TRBV6-2/TRBV6-3,TRBJ1-2,ASSYRGGGSFSSYT
TRBV7-9,TRBJ1-3,ASRSRDSSGNTIY
TRBV5-4,TRBJ2-1,ASSGGPQSYNEQF
TRBV25-1,TRBJ1-5,ASSYGTGNQPQH
TRBV6-5,TRBJ2-1,ASSGTGGNEQF
TRBV10-2,TRBJ2-5,ASRDTSGGGGVETQY
TRBV21-1,TRBJ2-1,ASSSPGQGAEQF
TRBV18,TRBJ1-1,ASSPPTGGIMIAF
TRBV11-1,TRBJ1-1,ASSPRPGDTEAF